Listed here are 7 T cell receptor beta chains from one sample, sequenced in a study of T cell changes during pregnancy in multiple sclerosis. TCRdb's copy holds only in-frame clones and misses some; the assay was immunoSEQ multiplex PCR. The sample consists of roughly 30,000 clones, approximately 90% of them appearing once. The specimen was CD4+ T cells from peripheral blood mononuclear cells, collected in the first trimester of pregnancy. These receptors were collected from a female donor in good health, enrolled as a control in a pregnancy study.

As for this clone: This specimen includes other DNA sequences encoding the same CDR3. The chain joins TRBV5-1 to TRBJ2-7; TRBD1 matches at 9 bases. The junction had 10 bases not matched to a gene; V was cut back by 4 bases and J by 5 bases. This CDR3 contains 15 residues. The V gene's germline CDR1 is SGHRS and CDR2 YFSETQ. The CDR3 loop is CASSTPGQGTDEQYF. DNA for the CDR3: TGCGCCAGCAGCACACCGGGACAGGGTACCGACGAGCAGTACTTC.

This chain connects TRBV27 to TRBJ1-1; unclear D gene. CDR3 length: 13 residues. Trimming removed 4 bases from V and 4 bases from J, with 10 bases in between. The germline gives CDR1 MNHEY, CDR2 SMNVEV (reference sequence). CDR3 protein: CASSSLGITEAFF. CDR3 nucleotides: TGTGCCAGCAGTTCCCTCGGGATCACTGAAGCTTTCTTT.

The gene calls are TRBV28 and TRBJ1-3; no clear D. The CDR3 spans 16 residues. Per germline, CDR1 MDHEN and CDR2 SYDVKM. Trimming left V 4 bases short and J 0 bases short, with 13 bases between. The CDR3, as DNA: TGTGCCAGCAGTTCACCCCAACAGATCTCTGGAAACACCATATATTTT. Translated, it gives CASSSPQQISGNTIYF.

The chain employs TRBV19 and TRBJ1-1, with 7 bases identical to TRBD1. The CDR3 covers 14 residues. Looked up from germline, CDR1 is LNHDA and CDR2 is SQIVND (reference sequence). Trimming cost V 4 bases and J 8 bases; bases outside gene matches: 10. CDR3 amino acids: CASSRQGPSAEAFF. CDR3 nucleotide sequence: TGTGCCAGTAGTAGACAGGGACCGTCGGCCGAAGCTTTCTTT.

The V call is TRBV19, the J call TRBJ2-1; 7 nucleotides align to TRBD2. The germline gives CDR1 LNHDA, CDR2 SQIVND (reference sequence). V lost 7 bases to trimming and J lost 1 base; unmatched junction nucleotides: 7. The CDR3 is 15 amino acids. Here the CDR3 DNA reads TGTGCCAGTACCGTCAGCGGGAATTCCTACAATGAGCAGTTCTTC. Its protein is CASTVSGNSYNEQFF. The whole variable domain, remainder taken from reference TRBV19 and TRBJ2-1, is DGGITQSPKYLFRKEGQNVTLSCEQNLNHDAMYWYRQDPGQGLRLIYYSQIVNDFQKGDIAEGYSVSREKKESFPLTVTSAQKNPTAFYLCASTVSGNSYNEQFFGPGTRLTVL.

In this sample, this clone turned up once. This rearrangement joins TRBV6-1 to TRBJ1-3; D remains unclear. Trimming stripped 5 bases from V and 0 bases from J, with 11 bases between. The CDR3 runs 15 residues. Per germline, CDR1 MNHNS and CDR2 SASEGT. The chain's CDR3 is CASSPLRGSGNTIYF. CDR3 nucleotide sequence: TGTGCCAGCAGTCCCCTCCGGGGCTCTGGAAACACCATATATTTT.

The gene calls are TRBV7-8 and TRBJ2-2; 10 bases map to TRBD1. The CDR3 runs to 16 residues. The germline V gene encodes CDR1 SGHVS and CDR2 FQNEAQ. After removal of 1 base from V and 4 bases from J, the junction contained 3 bases not matched to a gene. CDR3 nucleotides: TGTGCCAGCAGCTTAGAAGGACAGGGGGTCACCGGGGAGCTGTTTTTT. It codes for CASSLEGQGVTGELFF.